This TCR beta chain was sequenced for a study of shared clonotypes between healthy human individuals. On the study more broadly: Participating donors consisted of a couple of women and a few men aged 18 to 49. Study-wide findings and caveats: The study drew on few donors, limiting represented genetic and exposure-history diversity.

CDR1 is MNHNY and CDR2 is SVGAGI in the germline V gene (reference sequence). Trimming removed 6 bases from V and 0 bases from J; junction bases left unmatched: 11. CDR3 length: 16 amino acids. Naive-designated CD8 cells lacked CD45RO, were positively enriched for CCR7, and omitted terminally differentiated effector memory CD45RA+ cells. The authors loaded 150 to 250 ng DNA, 27,000 or so T cell genomes, into sorted-subset replicate PCRs. Sequenced by immunoSEQ multiplex PCR; TCRdb stores in-frame clones only, minus some. The repertoire holds 2 million or so clones, with less than 95% as singletons. A note on this clone: Antigen unknown.

This rearrangement joins TRBV6-6 to TRBJ2-7; TRBD1 matches 7 bases. This TCR derives from a man younger than 30 in good health. The specimen was naive CD8+ T cells sorted from blood. CDR3 sequence (DNA): TGTGCCAGCAGCGACCCCCGCCCAGGGGGCTCCTACGAGCAGTACTTC. Protein: CASSDPRPGGSYEQYF.